A selection of T cell receptor beta chains follows, all from one sample in a study of cytotoxic CD8 clonotypes in ibrutinib-treated CLL. The data were produced by immunoSEQ multiplex PCR, yet TCRdb's version contains in-frame clones alone and is incomplete. The table shows around 97,000 clones, with more than 75% occurring only once. The source material was PBMCs, sampled after 12 months of ibrutinib treatment. These receptors all stem from a human donor with chronic lymphocytic leukemia. The conserved cysteine and the conserved F or W are not part of the CDR3 here.

j_call: TRBJ1-2; v_call: TRBV6-1; cdr3_aa: ASSEYRDRSYGYT
j_call: TRBJ1-2; v_call: TRBV5-1; cdr3_aa: ASSDGQVNYGYT
j_call: TRBJ1-1; v_call: TRBV28; cdr3_aa: ASIGGQGHNEAF
j_call: TRBJ2-7; v_call: TRBV6-5; cdr3_aa: ASRPYRDRDYEQY
j_call: TRBJ1-6; v_call: TRBV18; cdr3_aa: ASSADGTGGSPLH
j_call: TRBJ2-5; v_call: TRBV5-1; cdr3_aa: ASSSDLGVEETQY
j_call: TRBJ1-5; v_call: TRBV25-1; cdr3_aa: ASSEDDRSGQPQH
j_call: TRBJ1-2; v_call: TRBV5-5; cdr3_aa: ASSLTLSRQHYGYT
j_call: TRBJ1-2; v_call: TRBV7-9; cdr3_aa: ASSLGQGYGYT
j_call: TRBJ2-7; v_call: TRBV7-3; cdr3_aa: ASSPGLGGLY
j_call: TRBJ1-2; v_call: TRBV7-2; cdr3_aa: ASSFQGSGYT
j_call: TRBJ1-1; v_call: TRBV9; cdr3_aa: ASSVLSPTGSGFGAF
j_call: TRBJ1-2; v_call: TRBV29-1; cdr3_aa: SVEPPAPNYGYT
j_call: TRBJ2-2; v_call: TRBV5-4; cdr3_aa: ASSLDSRRTLGGELF
j_call: TRBJ1-5; v_call: TRBV2; cdr3_aa: ASSEQGQQPQH
j_call: TRBJ2-7; v_call: TRBV7-9; cdr3_aa: ASSQDFEGYEQY
j_call: TRBJ2-1; v_call: TRBV14; cdr3_aa: ASSPMRRDEQF
j_call: TRBJ1-5; v_call: TRBV7-2; cdr3_aa: ASSASLTGEANQPQH
j_call: TRBJ2-1; v_call: TRBV5-1; cdr3_aa: ASSLGANEQF
j_call: TRBJ2-7; v_call: TRBV9; cdr3_aa: ASSFHPTATYEQY
j_call: TRBJ2-2; v_call: TRBV6-5; cdr3_aa: ASSYWTGGAIGELF
j_call: TRBJ2-3; v_call: TRBV6-5; cdr3_aa: ASSPRGLVADTQY
j_call: TRBJ2-3; v_call: TRBV5-1; cdr3_aa: ASSLDGAGTDTQY
j_call: TRBJ1-5; v_call: TRBV6-1; cdr3_aa: ASPGPSNQPQH
j_call: TRBJ1-1; v_call: TRBV5-1; cdr3_aa: ASSFNANTEAF
j_call: TRBJ1-2; v_call: TRBV20-1; cdr3_aa: SATGYT
j_call: TRBJ2-5; v_call: TRBV5-1; cdr3_aa: ASSSSGTGVSETQY
j_call: TRBJ2-1; v_call: TRBV10-1; cdr3_aa: ASSEALGVLDEQF
j_call: TRBJ1-1; v_call: TRBV7-3; cdr3_aa: ASSPGQGNTEAF
j_call: TRBJ2-5; v_call: TRBV2; cdr3_aa: ASSFAMQETQY
j_call: TRBJ2-7; v_call: TRBV6-5; cdr3_aa: ASSSSWDSSYEQY
j_call: TRBJ1-4; v_call: TRBV11-3; cdr3_aa: ASSLDPRGTGTNEKLF
j_call: TRBJ2-5; v_call: TRBV7-2; cdr3_aa: ASSGVFQETQY
j_call: TRBJ2-7; v_call: TRBV18; cdr3_aa: ASSPQTIYEQY
j_call: TRBJ2-7; v_call: TRBV6-6; cdr3_aa: ASSYGAGGYEQY
j_call: TRBJ1-1; v_call: TRBV14; cdr3_aa: ASSQDRGEVAF
j_call: TRBJ2-3; v_call: TRBV7-3; cdr3_aa: ASSLSGTDTQY
j_call: TRBJ2-3; v_call: TRBV6-6; cdr3_aa: ASSYGTGTDTQY
j_call: TRBJ2-3; v_call: TRBV2; cdr3_aa: ASSNKTSGMRDTQY
j_call: TRBJ2-1; v_call: TRBV28; cdr3_aa: ASSSPGQASSYNEQF
j_call: TRBJ2-7; v_call: TRBV10-1; cdr3_aa: ASSDPGQGTYEQY
j_call: TRBJ1-1; v_call: TRBV7-6; cdr3_aa: ASSLRQGSEAF
j_call: TRBJ2-7; v_call: TRBV5-1; cdr3_aa: ASSSTLGHPGEQY
j_call: TRBJ1-3; v_call: TRBV5-1; cdr3_aa: ASSSGGNGNTIY
j_call: TRBJ1-2; v_call: TRBV7-8; cdr3_aa: ASSLGTGPAGYGYT
j_call: TRBJ2-1; v_call: TRBV4-3; cdr3_aa: ASSPPLHEQF
j_call: TRBJ1-2; v_call: TRBV29-1; cdr3_aa: SVESAGGRNYGYT
j_call: TRBJ1-2; v_call: TRBV5-4; cdr3_aa: ASSAGSQVYGYT
j_call: TRBJ1-1; v_call: TRBV10-3; cdr3_aa: AIGVSDFSETNTEAF
j_call: TRBJ2-5; v_call: TRBV30; cdr3_aa: AWGSGHETQY
j_call: TRBJ2-7; v_call: TRBV5-1; cdr3_aa: ASSLAPQPPPYEQY
j_call: TRBJ2-5; v_call: TRBV20-1; cdr3_aa: SAKQGETQY
j_call: TRBJ2-3; v_call: TRBV7-3; cdr3_aa: ASSQGTGVFSTDTQY